Below are 28 T cell receptor beta chains sequenced from a single sample in a study of glioma-infiltrating T cells. Amplification of TCR alpha and beta CDR3 regions from RNA used iRepertoire nested multiplex PCR. TCRdb itself ran the multiplex PCR reads through MiXCR, one entry per CDR3 protein. Among some 110,000 distinct CDR3 sequences listed, approximately 23% were seen once. The specimen sequenced was glioma tissue, nonneoplastic brain tissue, or PBMCs (not recorded which). The receptors here all came from a human donor with low-grade glioma or glioblastoma, undergoing nonglioma brain surgery, or in good health (not recorded which).

V gene TRBV27 combines with J gene TRBJ2-1; 9 bases match TRBD1. V shed 5 bases and J 6 bases; nucleotides not matched to a gene: 5. The CDR3 is 14 amino acids. The germline CDR1 and CDR2 sequences are MNHEY and SMNVEV (reference sequence). The DNA of the CDR3 is TGTGCCAGCAGTCCGGGACAGGGAAGCAATGAGCAGTTCTTC. Amino acids: CASSPGQGSNEQFF.

Of note for this clonotype: With a much larger clone just one base away, this may be a read error. The rearrangement joins TRBV11-2 to TRBJ1-2; no clear D. The CDR3 totals 13 residues. CDR1 is SGHAT and CDR2 is FQNNGV in the germline V gene. V was clipped by 5 bases and J by 9 bases, with 16 bases between them. The CDR3 is CASSPPTRTSYTF. In DNA form, the CDR3 reads TGTGCCAGCAGCCCCCCCACCAGGACTAGCTACACCTTC.

A remark on this clonotype: Since a much larger clone is just one base distant, this may be a read error. This chain connects TRBV6-1 to TRBJ2-7; maybe TRBD1 (6 bases). The germline V gene has CDR1 MNHNS and CDR2 SASEGT. The CDR3 is 13 amino acids. The CDR3 region has the DNA TGTGCCAGCAGAGCCCAGGGGACCTACGAGCAGTGCTTC. Protein product: CASRAQGTYEQCF.

The chain carries TRBV19 and TRBJ2-1; 9 nucleotides line up with TRBD1. Trimming took 6 bases from V and 5 from J; bases not matched to a gene: 11. This CDR3 has 16 residues. Germline CDR1 reads LNHDA; CDR2 reads SQIVND (reference sequence). The CDR3 here is CASSPGPGTGNNEQFF. CDR3 DNA sequence: TGTGCCAGTAGCCCCGGGCCCGGGACAGGGAACAATGAGCAGTTCTTC.

A word on this clonotype: A read error is possible here, since a much larger clone lies one base away. J is TRBJ1-2 and V is TRBV18; D unresolved. The length of the CDR3 is 14 residues. V lost 7 bases, J lost 4 bases, and 16 bases lay in between. CDR1 and CDR2 (germline): KGHSH, LQKENI. The CDR3 DNA reads TGTGCCAGCTTACCGTCTGGGTCCGCCTATGGCTACACCTTC. Amino acids: CASLPSGSAYGYTF. Variable domain in full (rest from reference TRBV18 and TRBJ1-2): NAGVMQNPRHLVRRRGQEARLRCSPMKGHSHVYWYRQLPEEGLKFMVYLQKENIIDESGMPKERFSAEFPKEGPSILRIQQVVRGDSAAYFCASLPSGSAYGYTFGSGTRLTVV.

About this clonotype: One end of the junction is discordant with germline, which a read error may explain. J is TRBJ1-5 and V is TRBV7-9; D gene ambiguous. Germline loops: CDR1 SEHNR, CDR2 FQNEAQ (reference sequence). This CDR3 comprises 15 residues. This CDR3 is CASSFAGNSNKPQHF. The CDR3 DNA reads as TGTGCCAGCAGCTTCGCCGGGAATAGCAATAAGCCCCAGCATTTT.

The chain combines TRBV3-1 with TRBJ2-1, with D possibly being TRBD1 (5 bases). Germline V gene data show CDR1 as LGHDT and CDR2 as YNNKEL (reference sequence). This CDR3 has 14 amino acids. The ends were cut back, 4 bases at V and 2 bases at J, with 9 bases in the middle. CDR3 nucleotides: TGTGCCAGCAGCCGACAGACACCCTACAATGAGCAGTTCTTC. Encoded protein: CASSRQTPYNEQFF.

This clonotype was observed a handful of times. The rearrangement joins TRBV7-8 to TRBJ1-3, with TRBD1 matching over 10 bases. V gave up 7 bases and J gave up 2 bases; unmatched junction bases: 5. The CDR3 consists of 15 residues. In germline, CDR1 is SGHVS, CDR2 FQNEAQ. CDR3: CASMPGTGAGNTIYF. The CDR3, as DNA: TGTGCCAGCATGCCCGGGACAGGGGCTGGAAACACCATATATTTT.

In the case of this clonotype: This sequence may be a read error, since a much larger clone differs from it by one base. V gene TRBV19 combines with J gene TRBJ2-1; TRBD2 is a possible D gene (5 bases). This CDR3 is built from 13 residues. Per germline, CDR1 LNHDA and CDR2 SQIVND (reference sequence). CDR3 residues: CACSMGTSNEQFF. CDR3 nucleotide sequence: TGTGCCTGTAGTATGGGAACTAGTAATGAGCAGTTCTTC.

This clonotype was counted only a few times. The CDR3 bases are TGCAGCGTTCCTAGCGGGGGCTACACAGATACGCAGTATTTT. Translating it yields CSVPSGGYTDTQYF. The V gene is TRBV29-1, the J gene TRBJ2-3; 10 bases fit TRBD2. The germline CDR1 and CDR2 sequences are SQVTM and ANQGSEA. J was trimmed by 2 bases and V by 5 bases; bases with no gene match: 4. The CDR3 has 14 amino acids.

This clonotype was counted many times. The CDR3 nucleotides are TGTGCCAGCAGCCCCCAGGACCGAGATTCCTACGAGCAGTACTTC. Encoded protein: CASSPQDRDSYEQYF. This chain links TRBV9 with TRBJ2-7; no reliable D call. The CDR3 runs to 15 residues. V was trimmed by 4 bases and J by 1 base, leaving 15 bases between them. CDR1 and CDR2 (germline): SGDLS, YYNGEE.

This clonotype was picked up many times. V gene TRBV29-1 combines with J gene TRBJ2-7; maybe TRBD1 (6 bases). CDR3 length: 13 amino acids. V shed 7 bases and J shed 5 bases, with 18 bases lying between them. Per the germline V gene, CDR1 is SQVTM and CDR2 is ANQGSEA. The CDR3 sequence is CSGGGAGGDEQYF. In DNA, the CDR3 is TGCAGCGGAGGGGGAGCTGGCGGAGACGAGCAGTACTTC.

Many counts were recorded for this clonotype. This chain joins TRBV6-4 and TRBJ2-3, with TRBD2 matching 9 bases. The CDR3 runs 15 residues. CDR1 and CDR2 from the germline V gene are MRHNA and SNTAGT. The J segment lost 1 base and the V segment lost 4 bases, leaving 3 bases of the junction unmatched. The CDR3 nucleotides read TGTGCCAGCAGTGTAGCGGGAGACGGCACAGATACGCAGTATTTT. Translation: CASSVAGDGTDTQYF.

This clonotype has just a few counts. The V call is TRBV4-1, the J call TRBJ1-2; D may be TRBD1 (6 bases). V shed 3 bases and J shed 2 bases, with 19 bases lying between them. The CDR3 runs 17 residues. Germline V gene sequence: CDR1 MGHRA, CDR2 YSYEKL. The CDR3 region is CASSHRTGTRENYGYTF. The CDR3, as DNA: TGCGCCAGCAGCCACCGAACCGGGACACGCGAAAACTATGGCTACACCTTC.

This clonotype was detected many times. The V call is TRBV28, the J call TRBJ2-7, with D possibly matching TRBD2 (7 bases). Germline assignment: CDR1 MDHEN and CDR2 SYDVKM. V gave up 5 bases and J gave up 3 bases, with 17 bases separating them. The CDR3 runs 15 residues. The CDR3 protein is CASSVPGGLLYEQYF. DNA of the CDR3: TGTGCCAGCAGTGTGCCCGGGGGGCTCCTCTACGAGCAGTACTTC.

This clonotype appeared many times. The chain couples TRBV15 to TRBJ1-5, with unresolved D. The V end lost 0 bases, the J end lost 2 bases, and 11 bases lay between the germline ends. Germline loops: CDR1 LNHNV, CDR2 YYDKDF (reference sequence). This CDR3 has 16 amino acids. For the CDR3, the DNA is TGTGCCACCAGCAGAGATTGGTTGTCTGGCAATCAGCCCCAGCATTTT. Encoded protein: CATSRDWLSGNQPQHF.

This clonotype was seen at least ten times. The chain recombines TRBV27 with TRBJ2-7; no clear D. Trimming removed 6 bases from V and 0 bases from J, with 15 bases in between. The CDR3 loop spans 15 amino acids. Germline V gene data show CDR1 as MNHEY and CDR2 as SMNVEV (reference sequence). Here the CDR3 reads CASSQLGLNSYEQYF. CDR3 coding DNA: TGTGCCAGCAGCCAGCTAGGGCTGAACTCCTACGAGCAGTACTTC.

This clonotype was observed a handful of times. The CDR3 spells CAAGRAPYEQYF. The DNA of the CDR3 is TGTGCTGCGGGGCGGGCCCCCTACGAGCAGTACTTC. The V and J genes are TRBV19 and TRBJ2-7; D might be TRBD2 (6 bases). CDR1 is LNHDA, CDR2 SQIVND, per germline (reference sequence). CDR3 length equals 12 residues.

This clonotype came up once. A read error may explain this, as a much larger clone is one base away. The chain's CDR3 is CASRSGTSGSSLSYEQYF. CDR3 in DNA: TGTGCCAGCCGATCCGGGACTAGCGGGAGTTCCCTCTCCTACGAGCAGTACTTC. The V call is TRBV28, the J call TRBJ2-7; 14 nucleotides agree with TRBD2. The CDR3 totals 18 residues. In germline, CDR1 is MDHEN, CDR2 SYDVKM. With V trimmed by 8 bases and J by 0 bases, 12 bases remained unmatched. The full variable domain, its missing parts supplied by reference TRBV28 and TRBJ2-7, is DVKVTQSSRYLVKRTGEKVFLECVQDMDHENMFWYRQDPGLGLRLIYFSYDVKMKEKGDIPEGYSVSREKKERFSLILESASTNQTSMYLCASRSGTSGSSLSYEQYFGPGTRLTVT.

This clonotype came up a few times. The genes are TRBV5-1 and TRBJ2-1; 8 bases agree with TRBD1. The V gene's germline CDR1 is SGHRS and CDR2 YFSETQ. The CDR3 contains 15 residues. Trimming cost V 4 bases and J 6 bases; bases outside gene matches: 9. The CDR3 sequence is CASSPGTGSLNEQFF. The CDR3 DNA reads as TGCGCCAGCAGCCCCGGGACAGGTAGTCTCAATGAGCAGTTCTTC.

This clonotype was counted at least ten times. The DNA for the CDR3 is TGCAGTGCTAGAGGGGCTAGCGCATCCTACGAGCAGTACTTC. Protein product: CSARGASASYEQYF. V usage is TRBV20-1 and J usage is TRBJ2-7; D may be TRBD2 (6 bases). Trimming left V 1 base short and J 1 base short, with 11 bases between. The CDR3 runs 14 residues. Germline V CDR1 and CDR2: DFQATT, SNEGSKA (reference sequence).

This clonotype was observed at least ten times. The rearrangement links TRBV7-2 to TRBJ2-7, with D unclear. Germline lookup yields CDR1 SGHTA and CDR2 FQGNSA. The CDR3 is made up of 11 amino acids. V gave up 5 bases and J gave up 3 bases, with 5 bases separating them. The CDR3 is CASSAHYEQYF. Here the CDR3 DNA reads TGTGCCAGCAGCGCCCACTACGAGCAGTACTTC.

A word on this clonotype: A much larger clone is a single base away; this may be a read error. V is TRBV2 and J is TRBJ2-3, with D unclear. The CDR3 has 15 amino acids. Per the germline V gene, CDR1 is SNHLY and CDR2 is FYNNEI. CDR3 in DNA: TGTGCCAACAGTGACGAACAGACTAGCACAGATACGCAGTATTTT. It encodes CANSDEQTSTDTQYF.

This clonotype was seen many times. V and J are TRBV18 and TRBJ2-1; 7 nucleotides align to TRBD2. This CDR3 is built from 14 residues. The V gene end was trimmed by 3 bases and the J gene end by 8 bases; junction bases not matched to a gene: 7. CDR1 and CDR2 from the germline V gene are KGHSH and LQKENI. The CDR3 DNA reads TGTGCCAGCTCACCGAGGGAGGGCCGCGATGAGCAGTTCTTC. Its translation is CASSPREGRDEQFF.

This clonotype was recorded a few times. The CDR3 loop is CASTPGGAGAGEQYF. CDR3 DNA sequence: TGCGCCAGCACCCCCGGCGGGGCGGGAGCCGGCGAGCAGTACTTC. V gene TRBV5-1 combines with J gene TRBJ2-7; 7 bases are a match to TRBD2. V dropped 6 bases and J dropped 6; count of bases not matched to a gene: 15. Germline CDR1 and CDR2: SGHRS and YFSETQ. The CDR3 has 15 residues.

This clonotype was counted many times. The rearrangement uses TRBV7-2 and TRBJ2-4; D tentatively fits TRBD1 or TRBD2 (5 bases each). Trimming removed 5 bases at V and 9 bases at J, with 20 bases between. Looked up from germline, CDR1 is SGHTA and CDR2 is FQGNSA. CDR3 length: 15 residues. In DNA, the CDR3 is TGTGCCAGCAGCGACCCCGGGACCATCTTAGGCATTCAGTACTTC. It translates to CASSDPGTILGIQYF. Drawing the rest from reference TRBV7-2 and TRBJ2-4, the complete variable domain is GAGVSQSPSNKVTEKGKDVELRCDPISGHTALYWYRQSLGQGLEFLIYFQGNSAPDKSGLPSDRFSAERTGGSVSTLTIQRTQQEDSAVYLCASSDPGTILGIQYFGAGTRLSVL.

This clonotype was detected many times. The chain joins TRBV20-1 to TRBJ2-3; unclear D gene. Trimming removed 5 bases at V and 10 bases at J, with 22 bases between. The germline gives CDR1 DFQATT, CDR2 SNEGSKA (reference sequence). The CDR3 has 14 residues. CDR3 amino acids: CSARAEPQPGAQYF. The CDR3 region has the DNA TGCAGTGCTCGGGCGGAGCCCCAGCCAGGAGCGCAGTATTTT.

On this clonotype: A clone one base away is much larger, so this may be a read error. The final CDR3 position lacks the conserved phenylalanine or tryptophan, pointing to a likely read error. The chain has TRBV6-2 or TRBV6-3 and TRBJ2-3; 7 nucleotides line up with TRBD1. The V and J ends lost 6 bases and 0 bases, in that order; junction bases with no gene match: 6. CDR3 length: 15 residues. Germline V lookup: CDR1 MNHEY, CDR2 SVGEGT. The CDR3 is CASRRTGPSTDTQYY. The CDR3 nucleotides are TGTGCCAGCAGGAGGACAGGTCCTAGCACAGATACGCAGTATTAT.